The rows below give T cell receptor beta chains drawn from one sample of a study of T cell responses to AZD1222 COVID-19 vaccine. Sequencing used immunoSEQ multiplex PCR; TCRdb keeps in-frame clones, though not all of them. The sample holds roughly 130,000 clones; 90% to 95% are singletons and the top ten take approximately 2%. The starting material was peripheral blood, obtained on day 0 of AZD1222 vaccination. These TCRs come from an adult in good health. CDR3s include the opening cysteine and the closing phenylalanine or tryptophan. D genes are given only for firm matches. The size of a clone is reported for some rows only, either as once, few or many, or as a class for expanded clones.

d_call j_call v_call clone_size cdr3_nt cdr3_aa
TRBD1 TRBJ2-7 TRBV19 NA TGTGCCAGTAGTCCTGACAGGGGGCTTTTGAACGAGCAGTACTTC CASSPDRGLLNEQYF
TRBD1 TRBJ1-2 TRBV6-5 NA TGTGCCAGCAGTCGCGACGGGACAGAACCTTATGGCTACACCTTC CASSRDGTEPYGYTF
NA TRBJ1-3 TRBV6-6 NA TGTGCCAGCAGACGGGCCTCTGGAAACACCATATATTTT CASRRASGNTIYF
TRBD2 TRBJ2-7 TRBV6-5 NA TGTGCCAGCAGTTATATAGCGGGGGGCTCCTACGAGCAGTACTTC CASSYIAGGSYEQYF
NA TRBJ2-7 TRBV9 NA TGTGCCAGCAGCGAAACCGGGACATCGCACTCCTACGAGCAGTACTTC CASSETGTSHSYEQYF
TRBD1 TRBJ2-7 TRBV4-1 NA TGCGCCAGCAGTCCTACCTTGACAGGGGCCTACGAGCAGTACTTC CASSPTLTGAYEQYF
NA TRBJ1-2 TRBV6-5 NA TGTGCCAGCAGTCAGACAGGAGCCTATGGCTACACCTTC CASSQTGAYGYTF
NA TRBJ1-5 TRBV7-2 NA TGTGCCAGCAGCTTACGAGGAGGGGGGGCTCATAGCAATCAGCCCCAGCATTTT CASSLRGGGAHSNQPQHF
TRBD1 TRBJ2-7 TRBV11-1 NA TGTGCCAGCAGCTTAGAGACAGGGGGCTACGAGCAGTACTTC CASSLETGGYEQYF
NA TRBJ1-3 TRBV19 NA TGTGCCAGTAGTATCGGCGAACACTCTGGAAACACCATATATTTT CASSIGEHSGNTIYF
NA TRBJ2-6 TRBV7-2 NA TGTGCCAGCAGCTCCTACGTCTACTCTGGGGCCAACGTCCTGACTTTC CASSSYVYSGANVLTF
TRBD2 TRBJ2-5 TRBV4-2 NA TGTGCCAGCAGCCTGGCTAGCGGGGCTGACGAGACCCAGTACTTC CASSLASGADETQYF
NA TRBJ2-3 TRBV3-1/TRBV3-2 NA TGTGCCAGCAGACCCACTTACACAGATACGCAGTATTTT CASRPTYTDTQYF
NA TRBJ1-2 TRBV12-2 NA TGTGCAAGTCGCTTAGTTCCCAGGGTGTACTATGGCTACACCTTC CASRLVPRVYYGYTF
TRBD2 TRBJ2-1 TRBV27 once TGTGCCAGCAGTTTTGGACTAGCGGGAGCTGAGCAGTTCTTC CASSFGLAGAEQFF
NA TRBJ1-2 TRBV18 NA TGTGCCAGCTCACCTTCAGGGGACTATGGCTACACCTTC CASSPSGDYGYTF
NA TRBJ1-2 TRBV6-5 NA TGTGCCAGCAGCTCCGGGACATCTTATGGCTACACCTTC CASSSGTSYGYTF